These 5 T cell receptor beta chains were sequenced from one sample in a study of blood T cell repertoires in COVID-19. Measured with immunoSEQ multiplex PCR; TCRdb has only the in-frame clones, and not every one. Altogether about 440,000 clones are present, approximately 88% being singletons, with the ten largest covering 10% to 15%. The sequenced material came from peripheral blood. The receptors stem from a woman between 50 and 59 years old with COVID-19, enrolled during active disease.

The rearrangement joins TRBV19 to TRBJ1-1; tentative D call: TRBD1 (6 bases). The germline CDR1 and CDR2 sequences are LNHDA and SQIVND (reference sequence). The CDR3 covers 12 residues. V was shortened by 3 bases and J by 10 bases, with 12 bases between the two germline ends. DNA of the CDR3: TGTGCCAGTAGTATTTTACAGGGCGCAGCTTTCTTT. This translates into CASSILQGAAFF.

V usage is TRBV5-6 and J usage is TRBJ1-5; the match to TRBD1 covers 9 bases. V shed 2 bases and J 5 bases; nucleotides not matched to a gene: 11. CDR1 and CDR2 from the germline V gene are SGHDT and YYEEEE. The CDR3 length is 17 residues. This CDR3 is CASSFQTGTGLYQPQHF. The CDR3 coding sequence is TGTGCCAGCAGCTTTCAAACCGGGACAGGGCTTTATCAGCCCCAGCATTTT.

The V and J genes are TRBV3-1 (or the pseudogene TRBV3-2) and TRBJ1-2; no clear D. The germline CDR1 and CDR2 sequences are LGHDT and YNNKEL (reference sequence). This CDR3 spans 13 amino acids. V was pared by 4 bases and J by 1 base, with 7 bases between. CDR3 nucleotides: TGTGCCAGCAGCCCGGAGGGTAACTATGGCTACACCTTC. This sequence encodes CASSPEGNYGYTF.

In this sample, this clone turned up once. The V gene is TRBV5-1, the J gene TRBJ2-3; 10 bases align to TRBD2. Germline lookup yields CDR1 SGHRS and CDR2 YFSETQ. The length of the CDR3 is 16 residues. V lost 6 bases to trimming and J lost 0 bases; unmatched junction nucleotides: 7. The CDR3 DNA reads TGCGCCAGCATAGAAGCGGGGGGGCCTAGCACAGATACGCAGTATTTT. Translated: CASIEAGGPSTDTQYF.

The V call is TRBV11-2, the J call TRBJ2-7; D might be TRBD1 (5 bases). The CDR3 runs to 14 residues. Looked up from germline, CDR1 is SGHAT and CDR2 is FQNNGV. Trimming cost V 6 bases and J 2 bases, with 14 bases left between them. CDR3: CASRSQGLTYEQYF. CDR3 nucleotides: TGTGCCAGCAGATCCCAGGGCCTCACCTACGAGCAGTACTTC.